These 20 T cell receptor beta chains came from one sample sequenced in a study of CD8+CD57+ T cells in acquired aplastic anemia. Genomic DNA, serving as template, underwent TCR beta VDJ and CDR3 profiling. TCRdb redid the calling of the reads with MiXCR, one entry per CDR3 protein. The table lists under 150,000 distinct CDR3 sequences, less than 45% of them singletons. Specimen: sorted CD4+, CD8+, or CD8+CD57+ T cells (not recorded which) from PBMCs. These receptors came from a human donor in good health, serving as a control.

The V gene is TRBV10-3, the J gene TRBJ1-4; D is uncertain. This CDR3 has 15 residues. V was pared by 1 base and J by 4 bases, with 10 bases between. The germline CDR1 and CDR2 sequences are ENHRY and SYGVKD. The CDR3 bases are TGTGCCATCAGTGAGTTTGGCAGAAGTAATGAAAAACTGTTTTTT. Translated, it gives CAISEFGRSNEKLFF.

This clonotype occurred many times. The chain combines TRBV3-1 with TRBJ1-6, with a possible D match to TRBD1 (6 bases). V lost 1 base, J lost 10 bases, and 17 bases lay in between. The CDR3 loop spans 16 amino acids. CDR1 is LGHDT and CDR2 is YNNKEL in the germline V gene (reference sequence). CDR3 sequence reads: CASSQALQGWGSPLHF. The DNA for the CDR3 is TGTGCCAGCAGCCAAGCGCTACAGGGTTGGGGATCACCCCTCCACTTT.

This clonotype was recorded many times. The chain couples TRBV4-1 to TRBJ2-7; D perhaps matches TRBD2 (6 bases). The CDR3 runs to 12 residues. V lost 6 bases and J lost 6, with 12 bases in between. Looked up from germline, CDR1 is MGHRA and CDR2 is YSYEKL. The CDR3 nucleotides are TGCGCCAGCAGTCAGATGGGGGGCGAGCAGTACTTC. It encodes CASSQMGGEQYF.

CDR3 DNA: TGTGCCACCAAGGCGACGGGAAGCCAGAACACTGTAGCCTTCTTT. Protein: CATKATGSQNTVAFF. The chain has TRBV24-1 and TRBJ1-1; D remains ambiguous. The CDR3 extends over 15 amino acids. V was cut by 8 bases and J by 14 bases, with 29 bases left in between. Germline CDR1 is KGHDR and CDR2 is SFDVKD.

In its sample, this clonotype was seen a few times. CDR3 in DNA: TGTGCCAGCAGCGAAACCGGCGGCCAGACCTACAATGAGCAGTTCTTC. This sequence encodes CASSETGGQTYNEQFF. The chain has TRBV11-2 and TRBJ2-1; no clear D. Germline values: CDR1 SGHAT, CDR2 FQNNGV. The CDR3 has 16 amino acids. The V end lost 5 bases, the J end lost 2 bases, and 16 bases lay between the germline ends.

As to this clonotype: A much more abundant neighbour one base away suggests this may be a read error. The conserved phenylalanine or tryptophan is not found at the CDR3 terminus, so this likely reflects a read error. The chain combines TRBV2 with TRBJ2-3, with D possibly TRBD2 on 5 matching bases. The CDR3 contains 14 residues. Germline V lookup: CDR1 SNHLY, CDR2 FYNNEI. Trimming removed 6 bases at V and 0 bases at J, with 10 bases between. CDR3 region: CASSQRTSTDTQYV. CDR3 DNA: TGTGCCAGCAGCCAAAGGACTAGCACAGATACGCAGTATGTT.

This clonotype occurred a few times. The CDR3 sequence is CASSQDLVSAVYGYTF. CDR3 coding DNA: TGTGCCAGCAGCCAAGATCTGGTTTCGGCGGTCTATGGCTACACCTTC. The rearrangement joins TRBV3-1 to TRBJ1-2; D unresolved. The CDR3 has 16 residues. V dropped 0 bases and J dropped 4 bases, with 15 bases sitting between them. Germline CDR1 reads LGHDT; CDR2 reads YNNKEL (reference sequence).

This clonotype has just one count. CDR3 DNA: TGTGCCAGCAGCCCGAACCGGGACAGGGTGTTTCCAGCCCAGTACTTC. Protein sequence: CASSPNRDRVFPAQYF. The V and J genes are TRBV7-9 and TRBJ2-5, with TRBD1 identical over 9 bases. The ends lost 5 bases at V and 9 bases at J; junction bases unmatched: 16. From germline, CDR1 is SEHNR and CDR2 FQNEAQ (reference sequence). The CDR3 is made up of 16 amino acids.

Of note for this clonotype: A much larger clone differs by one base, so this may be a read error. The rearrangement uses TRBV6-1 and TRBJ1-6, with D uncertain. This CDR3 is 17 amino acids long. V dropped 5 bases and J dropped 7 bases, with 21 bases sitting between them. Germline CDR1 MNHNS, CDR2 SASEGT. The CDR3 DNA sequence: TGTGCCAGCAGTAATCTACCATCGATAGCTGCAAATTCACCCCTCCACTTT. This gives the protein CASSNLPSIAANSPLHF.

CDR3 in DNA: TGTGCCAGCAACCCTGGGGGTGCACCTCCGTGCTCCTACGAGCAGTACTTC. Protein: CASNPGGAPPCSYEQYF. The chain couples TRBV11-2 to TRBJ2-7; tentatively, D is TRBD1 or TRBD2 (5 bases each). The CDR3 is 17 amino acids. Germline CDR1 is SGHAT and CDR2 is FQNNGV. V lost 7 bases to trimming and J lost 0 bases, with 22 bases between them.

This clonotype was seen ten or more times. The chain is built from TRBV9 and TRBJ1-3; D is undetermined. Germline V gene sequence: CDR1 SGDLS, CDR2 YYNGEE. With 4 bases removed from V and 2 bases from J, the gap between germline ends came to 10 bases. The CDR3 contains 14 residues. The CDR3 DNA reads TGTGCCAGCAGCCCTCGAACTCCTGGAAACACCATATATTTT. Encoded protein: CASSPRTPGNTIYF.

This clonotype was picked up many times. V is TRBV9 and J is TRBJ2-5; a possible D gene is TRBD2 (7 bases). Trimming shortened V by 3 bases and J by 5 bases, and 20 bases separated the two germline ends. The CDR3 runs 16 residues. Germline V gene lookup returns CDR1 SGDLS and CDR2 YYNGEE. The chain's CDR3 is CASSAAVGGAWETQYF. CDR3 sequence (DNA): TGTGCCAGCAGCGCAGCCGTAGGGGGGGCTTGGGAGACCCAGTACTTC.

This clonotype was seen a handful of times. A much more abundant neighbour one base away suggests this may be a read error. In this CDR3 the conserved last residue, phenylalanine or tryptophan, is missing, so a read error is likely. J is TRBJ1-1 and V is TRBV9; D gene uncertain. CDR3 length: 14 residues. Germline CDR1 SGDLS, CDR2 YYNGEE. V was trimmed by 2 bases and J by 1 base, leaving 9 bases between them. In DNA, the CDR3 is TGTGCCAGCAGCGTCTTGGACCAGAACACTGAAGCTTTCCTT. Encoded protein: CASSVLDQNTEAFL.

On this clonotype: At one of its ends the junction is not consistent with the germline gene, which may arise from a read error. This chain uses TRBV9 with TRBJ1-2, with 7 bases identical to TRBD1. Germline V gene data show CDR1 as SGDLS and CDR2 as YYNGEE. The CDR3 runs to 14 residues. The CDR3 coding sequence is TGTCCCAGCAGCGGAGGGGGCGAGTACTATGGCTACACCTTC. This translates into CPSSGGGEYYGYTF.

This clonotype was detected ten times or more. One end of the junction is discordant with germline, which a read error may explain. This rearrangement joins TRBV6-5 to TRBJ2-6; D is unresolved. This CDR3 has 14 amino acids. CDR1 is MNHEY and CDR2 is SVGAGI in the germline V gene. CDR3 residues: CASTYSAGANVLTF. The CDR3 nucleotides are TGTGCCAGCACTTACAGTGCTGGGGCCAACGTCCTGACTTTC.

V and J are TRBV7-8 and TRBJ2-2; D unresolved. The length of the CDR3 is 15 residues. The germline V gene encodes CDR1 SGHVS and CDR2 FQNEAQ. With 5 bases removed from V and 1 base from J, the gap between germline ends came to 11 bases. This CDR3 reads CASSLDRRNTGELFF. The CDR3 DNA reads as TGTGCCAGCAGCCTGGACCGTCGGAACACCGGGGAGCTGTTTTTT.

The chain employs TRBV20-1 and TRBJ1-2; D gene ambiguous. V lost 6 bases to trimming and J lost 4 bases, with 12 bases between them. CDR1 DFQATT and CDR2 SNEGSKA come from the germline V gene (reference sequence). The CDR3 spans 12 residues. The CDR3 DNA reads TGCAGTGCCTTAAAGGCAGGCTATGGCTACACCTTC. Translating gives CSALKAGYGYTF.

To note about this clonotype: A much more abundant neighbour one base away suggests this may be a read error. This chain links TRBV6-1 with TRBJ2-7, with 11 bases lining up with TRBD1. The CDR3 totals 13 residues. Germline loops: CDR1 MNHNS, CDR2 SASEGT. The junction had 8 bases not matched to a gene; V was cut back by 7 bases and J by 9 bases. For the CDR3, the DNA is TGTGCCAGCATGGTGGACAGGGGGCACGGGCAGTACTTC. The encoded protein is CASMVDRGHGQYF.

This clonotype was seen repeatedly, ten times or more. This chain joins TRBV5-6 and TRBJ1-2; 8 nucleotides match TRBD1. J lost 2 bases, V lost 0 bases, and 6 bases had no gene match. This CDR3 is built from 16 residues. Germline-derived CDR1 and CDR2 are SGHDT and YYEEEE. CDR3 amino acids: CASSLGPGTGNYGYTF. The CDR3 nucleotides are TGTGCCAGCAGCTTGGGTCCCGGGACAGGAAACTATGGCTACACCTTC.

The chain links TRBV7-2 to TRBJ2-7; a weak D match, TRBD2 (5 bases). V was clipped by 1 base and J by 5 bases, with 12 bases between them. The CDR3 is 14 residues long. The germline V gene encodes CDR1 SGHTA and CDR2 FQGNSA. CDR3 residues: CASSLGGEFHEQYF. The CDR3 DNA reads TGTGCCAGCAGCTTAGGTGGGGAGTTCCACGAGCAGTACTTC.